Following are 4 T cell receptor beta chains from one sample sequenced in a study of shared clonotypes between healthy human individuals. Produced via immunoSEQ multiplex PCR; TCRdb's table is partial and in-frame only. The data hold about 2.4 million clones, with more than 80% observed a single time. Sample: naive CD4+ T cells sorted from blood. Subset meaning: CD45RA+ positively selected. Receptors were obtained from a man aged 18 to 29 in good health.

The CDR3 sequence is CASSLGTGVLRGGYTF. In DNA, the CDR3 is TGTGCCAGCAGCTTGGGGACAGGGGTTCTAAGGGGAGGCTACACCTTC. V usage is TRBV5-5 and J usage is TRBJ1-2; 9 bases fit TRBD1. This CDR3 has 16 amino acids. Germline-derived CDR1 and CDR2 are SGHKS and YYEKEE (reference sequence). V dropped 0 bases and J dropped 8; count of bases not matched to a gene: 11.

The rearrangement uses TRBV19 and TRBJ1-2, with 9 bases matching TRBD1. Germline-derived CDR1 and CDR2 are LNHDA and SQIVND (reference sequence). The CDR3 covers 16 residues. The junction had 16 bases not matched to a gene; V was cut back by 8 bases and J by 6 bases. The CDR3 DNA reads TGTGCCAGTTTGGGGACAGGGACCAAACGTTCAGATGGCTACACCTTC. Amino acid sequence: CASLGTGTKRSDGYTF.

Concerning this clone: Different DNA sequences within this sample yield the same CDR3. This chain's CDR3 is CASSLGGTSGTDTQYF. The CDR3 DNA sequence: TGCGCCAGCAGCTTGGGAGGGACTAGCGGCACAGATACGCAGTATTTT. The chain uses TRBV5-1 and TRBJ2-3, with 10 nucleotides matching TRBD2. The germline V gene encodes CDR1 SGHRS and CDR2 YFSETQ. Trimming removed 0 bases from V and 1 base from J; junction bases left unmatched: 2. The CDR3 covers 16 residues. Full variable domain (remainder filled in from reference TRBV5-1 and TRBJ2-3): KAGVTQTPRYLIKTRGQQVTLSCSPISGHRSVSWYQQTPGQGLQFLFEYFSETQRNKGNFPGRFSGRQFSNSRSEMNVSTLELGDSALYLCASSLGGTSGTDTQYFGPGTRLTVL.

This rearrangement joins TRBV19 to TRBJ2-1; D gene ambiguous. Germline values: CDR1 LNHDA, CDR2 SQIVND (reference sequence). V was cut by 4 bases and J by 1 base, with 5 bases left in between. CDR3 length equals 13 residues. In DNA, the CDR3 is TGTGCCAGTAGTAGGCCTTCCTACAATGAGCAGTTCTTC. It codes for CASSRPSYNEQFF.